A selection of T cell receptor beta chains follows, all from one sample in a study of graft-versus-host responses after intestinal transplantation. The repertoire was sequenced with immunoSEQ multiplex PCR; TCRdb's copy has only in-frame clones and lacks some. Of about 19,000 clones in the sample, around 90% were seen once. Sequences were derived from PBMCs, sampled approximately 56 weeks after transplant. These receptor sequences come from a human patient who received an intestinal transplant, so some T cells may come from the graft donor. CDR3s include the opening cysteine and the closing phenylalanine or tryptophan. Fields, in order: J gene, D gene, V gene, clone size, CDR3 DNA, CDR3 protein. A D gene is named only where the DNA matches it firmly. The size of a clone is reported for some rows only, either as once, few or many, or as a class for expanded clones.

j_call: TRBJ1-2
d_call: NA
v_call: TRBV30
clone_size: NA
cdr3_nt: TGTGCCTGGAGTGTACTGTCCATTAACTATGGCTACACCTTC
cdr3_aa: CAWSVLSINYGYTF

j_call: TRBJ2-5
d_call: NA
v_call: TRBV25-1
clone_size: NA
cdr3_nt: TGTGCCAGCAGTGAATTCGGGGCGTACCAAGAGACCCAGTACTTC
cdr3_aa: CASSEFGAYQETQYF

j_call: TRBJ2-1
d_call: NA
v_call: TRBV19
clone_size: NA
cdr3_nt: TGTGCCAGTAGTATAACGGGGTACAATGAGCAGTTCTTC
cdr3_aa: CASSITGYNEQFF

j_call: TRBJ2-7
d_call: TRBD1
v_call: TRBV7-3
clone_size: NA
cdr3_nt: TGTGCCAGCAGCTTAAAAGGCGAGGGGGCCCCCACTTCCTACGAGCAGTACTTC
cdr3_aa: CASSLKGEGAPTSYEQYF

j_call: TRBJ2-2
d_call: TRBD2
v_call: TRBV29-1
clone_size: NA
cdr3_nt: TGCAGCGTTAGTAGCGGGAGACGAACCGGGGAGCTGTTTTTT
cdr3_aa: CSVSSGRRTGELFF

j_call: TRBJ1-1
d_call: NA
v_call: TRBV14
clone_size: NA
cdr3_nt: TGTGCCAGCAGCCAAGTGGCGGGAGTCAACACTGAAGCTTTCTTT
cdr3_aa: CASSQVAGVNTEAFF

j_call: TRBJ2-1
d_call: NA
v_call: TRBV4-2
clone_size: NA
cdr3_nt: TGTGCCAGCAGCCTAAACCTAGCCTGGACTTCCTACAATGAGCAGTTCTTC
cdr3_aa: CASSLNLAWTSYNEQFF

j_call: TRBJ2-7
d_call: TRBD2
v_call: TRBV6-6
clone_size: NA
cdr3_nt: TGTGCCAGCAAACCCACGGGCGGGGGTTTTTACGAGCAGTACTTC
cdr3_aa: CASKPTGGGFYEQYF

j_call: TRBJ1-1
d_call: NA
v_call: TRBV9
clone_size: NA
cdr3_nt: TGTGCCAGCAGCGTAGGGCCGGGGCGGAACACTGAAGCTTTCTTT
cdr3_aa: CASSVGPGRNTEAFF

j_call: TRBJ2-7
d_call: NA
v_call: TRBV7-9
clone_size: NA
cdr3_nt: TGTGCCAGCAGCCCAGGGACCGACGAGCAGTACTTC
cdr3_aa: CASSPGTDEQYF

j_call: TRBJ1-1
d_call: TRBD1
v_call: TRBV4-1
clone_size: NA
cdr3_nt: TGCGCCAGCAGCCACCCAGACAGGGGCACTGAAGCTTTCTTT
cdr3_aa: CASSHPDRGTEAFF

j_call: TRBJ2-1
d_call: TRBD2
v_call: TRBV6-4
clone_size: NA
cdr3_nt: TGTGCCAGCAGTGACAGCGGGGGGGCCAATGAGCAGTTCTTC
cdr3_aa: CASSDSGGANEQFF

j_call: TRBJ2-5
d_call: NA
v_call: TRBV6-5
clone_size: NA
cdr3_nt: TGTGCCAGCAGTTATAACGAACCAGAGACCCAGTACTTC
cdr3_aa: CASSYNEPETQYF

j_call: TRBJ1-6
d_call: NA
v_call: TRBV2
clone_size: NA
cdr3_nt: TGTGCCAGCAGTGAACGGGGGGGGGATTCACCCCCCCACTTT
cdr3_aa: CASSERGGDSPPHF

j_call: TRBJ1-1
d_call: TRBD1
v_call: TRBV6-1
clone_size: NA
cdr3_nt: TGTGCCAGCGGCCGGGACAGGGACACTGAAGCTTTCTTT
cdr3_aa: CASGRDRDTEAFF

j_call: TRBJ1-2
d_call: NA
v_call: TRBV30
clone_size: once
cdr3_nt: TGTGCCTGGAGGGCTCCGGGGGGCGACTATGGCTACACCTTC
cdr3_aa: CAWRAPGGDYGYTF

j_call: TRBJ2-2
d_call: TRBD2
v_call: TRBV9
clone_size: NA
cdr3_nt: TGTGCCAGCAGCCAGACTAGCCGTAACACCGGGGAGCTGTTTTTT
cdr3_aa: CASSQTSRNTGELFF

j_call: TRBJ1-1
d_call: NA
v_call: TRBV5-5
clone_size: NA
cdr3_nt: TGTGCCAGCAGCTTGGCCGGTGGATGGGACACTGAAGCTTTCTTT
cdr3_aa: CASSLAGGWDTEAFF

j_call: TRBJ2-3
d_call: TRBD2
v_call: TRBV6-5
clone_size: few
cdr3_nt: TGTGCCAGCAGCCCCGGGGGGGATACGCAGTATTTT
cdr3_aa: CASSPGGDTQYF

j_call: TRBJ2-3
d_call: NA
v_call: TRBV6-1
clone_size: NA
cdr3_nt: TGTGCCAGCGGGGCGGGCCACAGCACAGATACGCAGTATTTT
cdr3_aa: CASGAGHSTDTQYF

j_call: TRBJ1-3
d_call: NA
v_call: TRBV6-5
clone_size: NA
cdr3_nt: TGTGCCAGCAGTTACTCGGAGGGCTCGGGAAACACCATATATTTT
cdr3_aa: CASSYSEGSGNTIYF

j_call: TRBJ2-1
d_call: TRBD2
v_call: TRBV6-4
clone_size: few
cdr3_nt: TGTGCCAGCAGTGACAGCGGGGGGGCCTACAATGAGCAGTTCTTC
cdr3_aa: CASSDSGGAYNEQFF

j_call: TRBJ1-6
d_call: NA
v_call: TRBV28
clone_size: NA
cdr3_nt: TGTGCCAGCAGTTTGTATCAGGGGAACTATAATTCACCCCTCCACTTT
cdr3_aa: CASSLYQGNYNSPLHF

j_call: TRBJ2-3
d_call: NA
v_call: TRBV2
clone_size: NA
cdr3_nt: TGTGCCAGCAGTGAGGGTCGGGTTCCAGATACGCAGTATTTT
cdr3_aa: CASSEGRVPDTQYF

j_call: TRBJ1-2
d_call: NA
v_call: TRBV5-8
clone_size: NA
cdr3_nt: TGTGCCAGCAGCTTGGCCGGGGCACCGCCCGACTATGGCTACACCTTC
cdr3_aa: CASSLAGAPPDYGYTF

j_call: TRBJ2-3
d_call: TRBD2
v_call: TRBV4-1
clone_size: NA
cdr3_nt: TGCGCCAGCAGCCCAGGACTAGACACAGATACGCAGTATTTT
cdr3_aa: CASSPGLDTDTQYF

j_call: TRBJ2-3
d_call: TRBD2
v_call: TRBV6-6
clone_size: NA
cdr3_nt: TGTGCCAGCAGTTACGGGGGAGGGAGCCCAGATACGCAGTATTTT
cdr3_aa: CASSYGGGSPDTQYF

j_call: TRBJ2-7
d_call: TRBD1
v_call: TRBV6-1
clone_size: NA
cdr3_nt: TGTGCCAGCAGAACAGGGGGAGGAGGCTACGAGCAGTACTTC
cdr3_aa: CASRTGGGGYEQYF

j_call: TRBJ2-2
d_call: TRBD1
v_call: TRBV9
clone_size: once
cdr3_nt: TGTGCCAGCAGCGTAACAGGGGTTACCGGGGAGCTGTTTTTT
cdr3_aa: CASSVTGVTGELFF

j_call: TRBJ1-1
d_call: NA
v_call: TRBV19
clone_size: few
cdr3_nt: TGTGCCAGTAGTAGCCAGCAGAACACTGAAGCTTTCTTT
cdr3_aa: CASSSQQNTEAFF

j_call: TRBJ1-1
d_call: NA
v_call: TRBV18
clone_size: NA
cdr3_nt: TGTGCCAGCTCACGGCAGAACACTGAAGCTTTCTTT
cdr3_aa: CASSRQNTEAFF

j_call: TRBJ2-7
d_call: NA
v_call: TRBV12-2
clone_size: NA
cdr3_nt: TGTGCAAGTCGCTTAGGGTGCGGACTAGCGGAAACCTACGAGCAGTACTTC
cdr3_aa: CASRLGCGLAETYEQYF

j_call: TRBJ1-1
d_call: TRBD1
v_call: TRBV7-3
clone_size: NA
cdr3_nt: TGTGCCAGCAGTCCGGGACAGAAGAACACTGAAGCTTTCTTT
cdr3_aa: CASSPGQKNTEAFF

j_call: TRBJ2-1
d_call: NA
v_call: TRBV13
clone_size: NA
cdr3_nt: TGTGCCAGCAGCGAAAGGGCACTGTCATCCTACAATGAGCAGTTCTTC
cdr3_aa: CASSERALSSYNEQFF

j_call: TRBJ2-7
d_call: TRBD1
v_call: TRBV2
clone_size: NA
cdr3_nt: TGTGCCAGCAGTGAATTGGTGACCGGGACAGGGTTCTACGAGCAGTACTTC
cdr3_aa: CASSELVTGTGFYEQYF

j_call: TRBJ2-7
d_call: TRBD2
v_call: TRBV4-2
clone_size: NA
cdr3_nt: TGTGCCAGCAGCCAAGATCTAGCGGGCTCCTACGAGCAGTACTTC
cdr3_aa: CASSQDLAGSYEQYF

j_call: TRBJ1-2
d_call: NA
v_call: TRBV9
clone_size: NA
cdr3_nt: TGTGCCAGCAGCGTAGGACGGCTCTTCTATGGCTACACCTTC
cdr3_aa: CASSVGRLFYGYTF

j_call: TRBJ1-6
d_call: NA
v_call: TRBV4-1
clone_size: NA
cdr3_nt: TGCGCCAGCAGCCAAGACCTGACAGGTCCCCTCCACTTT
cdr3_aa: CASSQDLTGPLHF

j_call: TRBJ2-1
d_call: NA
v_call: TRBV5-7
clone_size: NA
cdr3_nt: TGTGCCAGCAGCGGGGCCCTAGGCAGTGAGCAGTTCTTC
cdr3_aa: CASSGALGSEQFF

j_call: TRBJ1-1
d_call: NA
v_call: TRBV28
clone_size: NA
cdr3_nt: TGTGCCAGCAGTTTAGGACGAGGGGTGAACACTGAAGCTTTCTTT
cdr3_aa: CASSLGRGVNTEAFF

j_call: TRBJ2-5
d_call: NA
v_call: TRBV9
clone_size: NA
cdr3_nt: TGTGCCAGCAGCGTCTCGGGAGTTAGTCGAGAGACCCAGTACTTC
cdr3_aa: CASSVSGVSRETQYF

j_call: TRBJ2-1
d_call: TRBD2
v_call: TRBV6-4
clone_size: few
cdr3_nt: TGTGCCAGCAGTGATAGCGGGGGGGCCTACAATGAGCAGTTCTTC
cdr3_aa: CASSDSGGAYNEQFF

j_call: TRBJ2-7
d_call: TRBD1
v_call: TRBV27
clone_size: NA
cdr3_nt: TGTGCCAGCAGTCCAGGGACAGGGGGGTACGAGCAGTACTTC
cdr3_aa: CASSPGTGGYEQYF

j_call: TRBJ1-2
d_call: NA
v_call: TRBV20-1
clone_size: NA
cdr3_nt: TGCAGTGCTACCACAGGGTATGGCTACACCTTC
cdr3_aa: CSATTGYGYTF

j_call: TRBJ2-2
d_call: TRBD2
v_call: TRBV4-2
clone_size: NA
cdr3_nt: TGTGCCAGCAGCCCCAGCGGGAGGGCCGACACCGGGGAGCTGTTTTTT
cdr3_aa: CASSPSGRADTGELFF

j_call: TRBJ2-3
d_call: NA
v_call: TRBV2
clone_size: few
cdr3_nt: TGTGCCAGCAGTGTATTCACTAGCACAGATACGCAGTATTTT
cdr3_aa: CASSVFTSTDTQYF

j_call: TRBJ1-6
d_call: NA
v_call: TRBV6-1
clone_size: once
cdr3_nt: TGTGCCAGCAGTTATTTGAATTCACCCCTCCACTTT
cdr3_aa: CASSYLNSPLHF

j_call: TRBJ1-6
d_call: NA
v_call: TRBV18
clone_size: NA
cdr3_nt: TGTGCCAGCTCAGGGGATTATTCACCCCTCCACTTT
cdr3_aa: CASSGDYSPLHF

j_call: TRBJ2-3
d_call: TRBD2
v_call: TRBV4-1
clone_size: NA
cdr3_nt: TGCGCCAGCAGCGTCGGGGGGGCAAACAACAACGGAGATACGCAGTATTTT
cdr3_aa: CASSVGGANNNGDTQYF

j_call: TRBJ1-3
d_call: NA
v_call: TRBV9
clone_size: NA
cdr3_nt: TGTGCCAGCAGCGTAGGCTCTGGAAACACCATATATTTT
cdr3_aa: CASSVGSGNTIYF

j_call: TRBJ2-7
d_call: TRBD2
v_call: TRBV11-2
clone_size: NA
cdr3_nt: TGTGCCAGCAGCTATCCATTCGGGACTAGCGGGCCCTACGAGCAGTACTTC
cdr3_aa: CASSYPFGTSGPYEQYF